The 9 T cell receptor beta chains presented below share a single source sample, sequenced in a study of shared clonotypes between healthy human individuals. This table comes from immunoSEQ multiplex PCR, and its TCRdb copy is limited to in-frame clones, with some not included. The top ten hold 8.5% to 12% of the sample, which has 170,000 or so clones, approximately 61% seen once. Sequencing was performed on memory CD4+ T cells sorted from blood. Indicated subset: CD45RA-negative fraction. These receptors were collected from a man between 25 and 39 years old in good health.

This chain joins TRBV11-2 and TRBJ1-5, with TRBD1 matching 7 bases. Germline values: CDR1 SGHAT, CDR2 FQNNGV. With V trimmed by 5 bases and J by 5 bases, 15 bases remained unmatched. The CDR3 has 17 amino acids. The CDR3 DNA reads TGTGCCAGCAGCCTCCGTGCGGAGACAGGGACCTATCAGCCCCAGCATTTT. This gives the protein CASSLRAETGTYQPQHF.

This chain uses TRBV9 with TRBJ2-5; possibly TRBD1 for D (6 bases). Germline V CDR1 and CDR2: SGDLS, YYNGEE. This CDR3 comprises 9 residues. The V end was cut by 10 bases, the J end by 8 bases, with 9 bases between. CDR3 in DNA: TGTGCCTCAGGGGAAACCCAGTACTTC. Residues: CASGETQYF. Supplemented by reference TRBV9 and TRBJ2-5, the full variable domain reads DSGVTQTPKHLITATGQRVTLRCSPRSGDLSVYWYQQSLDQGLQFLIQYYNGEERAKGNILERFSAQQFPDLHSELNLSSLELGDSALYFCASGETQYFGPGTRLLVL.

The chain recombines TRBV7-9 with TRBJ1-1, with D unclear. The CDR3 has 18 amino acids. Germline CDR1 and CDR2: SEHNR and FQNEAQ (reference sequence). Trimming cost V 2 bases and J 1 base, with 20 bases left between them. The CDR3 DNA reads as TGTGCCAGCAGCTTAAACCCCGCCAATGATATTCGGAACACTGAAGCTTTCTTT. Protein: CASSLNPANDIRNTEAFF. Looking up the rest from reference TRBV7-9 and TRBJ1-1 gives the full variable domain: DTGVSQNPRHKITKRGQNVTFRCDPISEHNRLYWYRQTLGQGPEFLTYFQNEAQLEKSRLLSDRFSAERPKGSFSTLEIQRTEQGDSAMYLCASSLNPANDIRNTEAFFGQGTRLTVV.

V is TRBV6-4 and J is TRBJ2-7; 7 nucleotides align to TRBD1. Germline CDR1 is MRHNA and CDR2 is SNTAGT. Trimming at V came to 1 base and at J to 3 bases, leaving 21 bases not matched to a gene. There are 20 residues in the CDR3. CDR3 sequence reads: CASSDFPGWIQNDRVYEQYF. The DNA for the CDR3 is TGTGCCAGCAGTGACTTCCCCGGGTGGATCCAAAACGACAGGGTCTACGAGCAGTACTTC.

The rearrangement joins TRBV5-1 to TRBJ2-7; possible D gene TRBD1, 6 bases. The V end lost 4 bases, the J end lost 0 bases, and 14 bases lay between the germline ends. CDR1 SGHRS and CDR2 YFSETQ come from the germline V gene. There are 15 residues in the CDR3. The CDR3, as DNA: TGCGCCAGCAGCGCAATCGACAGGAACTCCTACGAGCAGTACTTC. This sequence encodes CASSAIDRNSYEQYF.

The chain has TRBV30 and TRBJ1-2; maybe TRBD1 (5 bases). This CDR3 has 14 residues. Germline CDR1 and CDR2: GTSNPN and SVGIG (reference sequence). The germline V and J ends were trimmed by 4 bases and 5 bases, with 17 bases remaining between them. As DNA, the CDR3 is TGTGCCTGGACCGCAGGGTTGCATGGGTATGGCTACACCTTC. Its translation is CAWTAGLHGYGYTF.

The rearrangement joins TRBV18 to TRBJ2-7, with TRBD1 matching 7 bases. The germline CDR1 and CDR2 sequences are KGHSH and LQKENI. Trimming cost V 2 bases and J 2 bases; bases outside gene matches: 3. There are 14 residues in the CDR3. The CDR3 coding sequence is TGTGCCAGCTCACCAGGCACAGGGGCCTACGAGCAGTACTTC. This codes for CASSPGTGAYEQYF.

In this sample, this clone turned up a few times. This chain joins TRBV5-4 and TRBJ2-7; TRBD2 matches at 10 bases. V trimming: 2 bases; J trimming: 0 bases; junction bases outside the gene matches: 2. The CDR3 contains 15 residues. Germline lookup yields CDR1 SGHNT and CDR2 YYREEE (reference sequence). CDR3 residues: CASSLSGRDSYEQYF. The CDR3 nucleotides are TGTGCCAGCAGCTTAAGCGGGAGGGACTCCTACGAGCAGTACTTC. The full variable domain, with the rest looked up from reference TRBV5-4 and TRBJ2-7, is ETGVTQSPTHLIKTRGQQVTLRCSSQSGHNTVSWYQQALGQGPQFIFQYYREEENGRGNFPPRFSGLQFPNYSSELNVNALELDDSALYLCASSLSGRDSYEQYFGPGTRLTVT.

This clone was picked up one time. CDR3 in DNA: TGCGCCAGCAGCTTGGGCTCAGGGGCGTACACAGATACGCAGTATTTT. Translating gives CASSLGSGAYTDTQYF. This chain uses TRBV5-1 with TRBJ2-3, with TRBD1 as a possible D gene (6 bases). The CDR3 has 16 amino acids. The V and J ends lost 0 bases and 2 bases respectively, with 13 bases between them. Germline CDR1 SGHRS, CDR2 YFSETQ.